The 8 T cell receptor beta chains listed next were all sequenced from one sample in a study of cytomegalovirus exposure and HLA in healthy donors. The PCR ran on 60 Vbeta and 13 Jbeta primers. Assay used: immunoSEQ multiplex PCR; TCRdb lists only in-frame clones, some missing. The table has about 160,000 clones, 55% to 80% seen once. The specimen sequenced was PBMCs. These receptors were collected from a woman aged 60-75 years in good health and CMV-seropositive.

The CDR3 DNA reads as TGTGCCAGCAAATACTGGAACACCGGGGAGCTGTTTTTT. Amino acid sequence: CASKYWNTGELFF. V and J are TRBV27 and TRBJ2-2; no definite D call. The CDR3 loop spans 13 amino acids. Looked up from germline, CDR1 is MNHEY and CDR2 is SMNVEV (reference sequence). Trimming removed 7 bases at V and 1 base at J, with 7 bases between.

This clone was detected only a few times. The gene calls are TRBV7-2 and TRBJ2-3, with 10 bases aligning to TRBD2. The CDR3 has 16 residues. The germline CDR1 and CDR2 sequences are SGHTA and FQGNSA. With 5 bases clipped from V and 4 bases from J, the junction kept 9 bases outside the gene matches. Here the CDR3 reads CASSAVAGGYPDTQYF. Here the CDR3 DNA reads TGTGCCAGCAGCGCGGTAGCGGGAGGTTATCCAGATACGCAGTATTTT.

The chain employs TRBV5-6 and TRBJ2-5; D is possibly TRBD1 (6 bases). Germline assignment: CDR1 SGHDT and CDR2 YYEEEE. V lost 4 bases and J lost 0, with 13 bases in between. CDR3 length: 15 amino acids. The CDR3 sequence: CASSPRTEYQETQYF. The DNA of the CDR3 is TGTGCCAGCAGCCCACGGACAGAGTACCAAGAGACCCAGTACTTC.

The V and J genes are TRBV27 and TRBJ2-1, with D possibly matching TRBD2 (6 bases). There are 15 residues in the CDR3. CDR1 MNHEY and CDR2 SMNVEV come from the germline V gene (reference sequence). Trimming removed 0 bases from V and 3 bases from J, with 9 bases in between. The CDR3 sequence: CASSLSEAGYNEQFF. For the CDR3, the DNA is TGTGCCAGCAGTTTATCGGAAGCGGGCTACAATGAGCAGTTCTTC.

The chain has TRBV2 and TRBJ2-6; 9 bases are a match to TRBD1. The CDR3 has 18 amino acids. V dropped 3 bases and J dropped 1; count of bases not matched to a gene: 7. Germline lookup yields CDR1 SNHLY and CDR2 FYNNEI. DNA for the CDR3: TGTGCCAGCAGTGAGAGCGGGACAGGGTTATCTGGGGCCAACGTCCTGACTTTC. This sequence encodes CASSESGTGLSGANVLTF.

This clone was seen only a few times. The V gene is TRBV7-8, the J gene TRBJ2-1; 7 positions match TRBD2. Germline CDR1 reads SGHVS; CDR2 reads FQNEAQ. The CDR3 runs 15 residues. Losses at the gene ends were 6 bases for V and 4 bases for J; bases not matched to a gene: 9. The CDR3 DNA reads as TGTGCCAGCAGTCCGGGCGGGAGACAGTACAATGAGCAGTTCTTC. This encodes CASSPGGRQYNEQFF.

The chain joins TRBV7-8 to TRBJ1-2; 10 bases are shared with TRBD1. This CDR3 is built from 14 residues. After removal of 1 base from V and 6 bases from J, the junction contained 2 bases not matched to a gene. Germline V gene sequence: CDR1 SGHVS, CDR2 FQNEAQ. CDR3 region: CASSLGGQGDGYTF. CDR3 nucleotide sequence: TGTGCCAGCAGCTTAGGAGGACAGGGGGATGGCTACACCTTC. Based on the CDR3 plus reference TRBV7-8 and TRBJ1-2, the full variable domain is GAGVSQSPRYKVAKRGQDVALRCDPISGHVSLFWYQQALGQGPEFLTYFQNEAQLDKSGLPSDRFFAERPEGSVSTLKIQRTQQEDSAVYLCASSLGGQGDGYTFGSGTRLTVV.

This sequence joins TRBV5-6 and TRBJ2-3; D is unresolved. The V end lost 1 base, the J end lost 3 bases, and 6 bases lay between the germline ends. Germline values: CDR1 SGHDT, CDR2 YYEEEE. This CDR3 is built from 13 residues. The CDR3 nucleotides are TGTGCCAGCAGCTTGTGGCATACAGATACGCAGTATTTT. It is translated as CASSLWHTDTQYF. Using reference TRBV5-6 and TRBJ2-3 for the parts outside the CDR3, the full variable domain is DAGVTQSPTHLIKTRGQQVTLRCSPKSGHDTVSWYQQALGQGPQFIFQYYEEEERQRGNFPDRFSGHQFPNYSSELNVNALLLGDSALYLCASSLWHTDTQYFGPGTRLTVL.